The 24 T cell receptor beta chains presented below share a single source sample, sequenced in a study of T cells in women clearing cervical HPV infection. Method: immunoSEQ multiplex PCR; TCRdb's copy keeps in-frame clones and lacks some. This sample's clone table lists approximately 12,000 clones. Sequenced material: blood buffy coat. The receptor set was obtained from a woman between 18 and 70 years old with a cervical HPV16 infection that either progressed to CIN3+ or cleared (not recorded which).

To note about this clone: The read terminates 3 residues before the CDR3 end, so the remaining end is supplied by the germline J gene. This chain uses TRBV29-1 with TRBJ2-5; D perhaps matches TRBD2 (6 bases). Germline CDR1 SQVTM, CDR2 ANQGSEA. This CDR3 region has 12 residues. The V end was cut by 7 bases, the J end by 1 base, with 10 bases between. CDR3 residues: CSADGGQETQYF. Partial CDR3 DNA: TGCAGCGCGGACGGGGGCCAAGAGACC.

As regards this clone: The DNA ends 3 residues before the CDR3 does, and the rest of the CDR3 is filled in from the germline J gene. The chain recombines TRBV20-1 with TRBJ1-1; no reliable D call. Germline V gene data show CDR1 as DFQATT and CDR2 as SNEGSKA (reference sequence). The V end was cut by 0 bases, the J end by 0 bases, with 8 bases between. The CDR3 contains 14 residues. CDR3 sequence reads: CSARDRRVNTEAFF. CDR3 DNA (partial): TGCAGTGCTAGAGATCGGAGGGTGAACACTGAA.

For this clone: Its ends do not fully match the called genes, so a read error is possible. The CDR3: CPSSFTGNEQFF. Incomplete CDR3 DNA: TGTCCCAGCAGCTTTACAGGGAATGAG. The J gene is TRBJ2-1, the V gene TRBV7-2; D perhaps matches TRBD1 (6 bases). The read ends 3 residues early relative to the CDR3; the germline J gene fills the gap. The germline V gene has CDR1 SGHTA and CDR2 FQGNSA. This CDR3 is built from 12 residues.

With respect to this clone: The CDR3 extends 3 residues past the end of the read, so its final part is completed from the germline J gene. V gene TRBV20-1 combines with J gene TRBJ1-1; D remains unclear. V shed 6 bases and J shed 1 base, with 9 bases lying between them. Germline values: CDR1 DFQATT, CDR2 SNEGSKA (reference sequence). The CDR3 covers 12 residues. CDR3 sequence reads: CSARGGNTEAFF. The CDR3 bases that were read are TGCAGTGCCCGGGGAGGGAACACTGAA.

Notes on this clone: The read stops 3 residues short of the end of the CDR3; the missing end is completed from the germline J gene. The rearrangement uses TRBV19 and TRBJ2-5, with D possibly TRBD2 on 5 matching bases. The CDR3 has 13 residues. Germline CDR1 LNHDA, CDR2 SQIVND (reference sequence). V was trimmed by 3 bases and J by 3 bases, leaving 8 bases between them. CDR3 amino acids: CASSMRVEETQYF. The sequenced CDR3 bases are TGTGCCAGTAGTATGCGGGTAGAAGAGACC.

Points on this clone: The CDR3 end lies 3 residues beyond the end of the read and is filled in from the germline J gene. This rearrangement joins TRBV30 to TRBJ1-2; 10 nucleotides line up with TRBD1. This CDR3 is built from 13 residues. Trimming took 5 bases from V and 6 from J; bases not matched to a gene: 6. CDR1 is GTSNPN and CDR2 is SVGIG in the germline V gene (reference sequence). The covered CDR3 bases are TGTGCCTGGGTTGGGACAGGGGTTAATGGC. This codes for CAWVGTGVNG. The entire CDR3 reads CAWVGTGVNGYTF. Using reference TRBV30 and TRBJ1-2 for the parts outside the CDR3, the full variable domain is SQTIHQWPATLVQPVGSPLSLECTVEGTSNPNLYWYRQAAGRGLQLLFYSVGIGQISSEVPQNLSASRPQDRQFILSSKKLLLSDSGFYLCAWVGTGVNGYTFGSGTRLTVV.

This clone is deemed medium-sized by its frequency. Read coverage stops 3 residues before the CDR3 terminus; the germline J gene supplies the remainder. The gene calls are TRBV5-6 and TRBJ2-5; 8 bases agree with TRBD2. This CDR3 has 13 residues. Germline-derived CDR1 and CDR2 are SGHDT and YYEEEE. The V segment lost 0 bases and the J segment 5 bases; nucleotides outside the gene matches: 0. The sequenced CDR3 bases are TGTGCCAGCAGCTTGGAGCGGGGGGAGACC. It translates to CASSLERGET. The entire CDR3 is CASSLERGETQYF.

A remark on this clone: Read coverage stops 3 residues before the CDR3 terminus; the germline J gene supplies the remainder. The gene calls are TRBV10-3 and TRBJ2-1, with 9 bases matching TRBD2. Germline CDR1 and CDR2: ENHRY and SYGVKD. After removal of 3 bases from V and 4 bases from J, the junction contained 10 bases not matched to a gene. The CDR3 runs 17 residues. Here the CDR3 reads CAISEKSGGPGYNEQFF. CDR3 DNA (partial): TGTGCCATCAGTGAAAAAAGCGGGGGGCCGGGTTACAATGAG.

In the case of this clone: The CDR3 end falls 3 residues outside the read, so it is completed with the germline J gene. This chain connects TRBV19 to TRBJ2-1; D perhaps matches TRBD1 (6 bases). This CDR3 is built from 16 residues. Germline CDR1 LNHDA, CDR2 SQIVND (reference sequence). V lost 11 bases to trimming and J lost 6 bases, with 26 bases between them. The CDR3 is CAPRPYRDNGVNEQFF. The covered CDR3 bases are TGTGCCCCCCGCCCCTACAGGGACAATGGGGTCAATGAG.

On this clone itself: A junction end diverges from the germline sequence, so it may reflect a read error. The read ends 3 residues early relative to the CDR3; the germline J gene fills the gap. Other DNA sequences in the sample encode the same CDR3. The chain combines TRBV30 with TRBJ1-3, with 10 bases fitting TRBD1. The germline CDR1 and CDR2 sequences are GTSNPN and SVGIG (reference sequence). The length of the CDR3 is 14 residues. The CDR3 bases that were read are TGTGCTTGGGACAGGGGCCACTCTGGAAACACG. This encodes CAWDRGHSGNT. The whole CDR3 protein is CAWDRGHSGNTIYF. The entire variable domain, with the rest obtained from reference TRBV30 and TRBJ1-3, is as follows: SQTIHQWPATLVQPVGSPLSLECTVEGTSNPNLYWYRQAAGRGLQLLFYSVGIGQISSEVPQNLSASRPQDRQFILSSKKLLLSDSGFYLCAWDRGHSGNTIYFGEGSWLTVV.

By frequency, this clone is medium-sized. With the read ending 3 residues before the CDR3 end, the germline J gene is used to fill in that end. The J gene is TRBJ1-2, the V gene TRBV27, with D unclear. V lost 0 bases and J lost 5, with 13 bases in between. The CDR3 has 15 residues. Germline CDR1 and CDR2: MNHEY and SMNVEV (reference sequence). CDR3 protein: CASSLSGPGRYGYTF. The sequenced part of the CDR3 DNA is TGTGCCAGCAGTTTATCGGGCCCCGGAAGGTATGGC.

A word on this clone: The read terminates 3 residues before the CDR3 end, so the remaining end is supplied by the germline J gene. The chain combines TRBV19 with TRBJ2-3; a possible D gene is TRBD1 (5 bases). Germline assignment: CDR1 LNHDA and CDR2 SQIVND (reference sequence). The CDR3 has 16 residues. CDR3 sequence: CASSSFLGAAQETQYF. Incomplete CDR3 DNA: TGTGCCAGTAGCTCTTTCTTAGGGGCAGCTCAAGAGACG.

Remarks on this clone: The read halts 3 residues ahead of the CDR3 end, with the missing end drawn from the germline J gene. Distinct nucleotide sequences in the sample also encode this CDR3. The chain combines TRBV19 with TRBJ1-3; D ambiguous. Trimming removed 7 bases from V and 0 bases from J, with 16 bases in between. Germline values: CDR1 LNHDA, CDR2 SQIVND (reference sequence). The CDR3 has 16 residues. CDR3 DNA, as far as it was read: TGTGCCAGTACCCCAGTGGGCCGGATCTCTGGAAACACC. Protein: CASTPVGRISGNT. The whole CDR3 sequence is CASTPVGRISGNTIYF.

Remarks on this clone: Read sequence stops 3 residues before the CDR3 end, and the germline J gene provides the missing end. The V and J genes are TRBV20-1 and TRBJ1-2; 10 positions agree with TRBD1. Losses at the gene ends were 0 bases for V and 6 bases for J; bases not matched to a gene: 13. Looked up from germline, CDR1 is DFQATT and CDR2 is SNEGSKA (reference sequence). This CDR3 region has 17 residues. CDR3 region: CSARDPTKGQGRHGYTF. CDR3 bases read: TGCAGTGCTAGAGATCCAACGAAGGGACAGGGGCGTCATGGC.

As to this clone: The observed sequence ends 3 residues before the CDR3 terminus, with the missing tail filled in from the germline J gene. The chain recombines TRBV20-1 with TRBJ2-7; TRBD1 agrees at 8 bases. The CDR3 is made up of 16 amino acids. The ends lost 0 bases at V and 0 bases at J; junction bases unmatched: 7. Looked up from germline, CDR1 is DFQATT and CDR2 is SNEGSKA (reference sequence). This CDR3 is CSARDPAGGISYEQYF. The sequenced part of the CDR3 DNA is TGCAGTGCTAGAGATCCCGCAGGGGGCATCTCCTACGAG.

CDR3 sequence: CASSPTAGDQETQYF. The covered CDR3 bases are TGTGCCAGCTCACCAACAGCGGGGGACCAAGAGACG. V gene TRBV18 combines with J gene TRBJ2-3; TRBD2 agrees at 8 bases. The read is 3 residues too short to cover the CDR3 end, so that end is filled in from the germline J gene. This CDR3 comprises 15 residues. Looked up from germline, CDR1 is KGHSH and CDR2 is LQKENI. The variable domain in full, completed from reference TRBV18 and TRBJ2-3, reads NAGVMQNPRHLVRRRGQEARLRCSPMKGHSHVYWYRQLPEEGLKFMVYLQKENIIDESGMPKERFSAEFPKEGPSILRIQQVVRGDSAAYFCASSPTAGDQETQYFGPGTRLTVL.

As for this clone: Read coverage stops 3 residues before the CDR3 terminus; the germline J gene supplies the remainder. This chain joins TRBV7-7 and TRBJ1-2; D perhaps matches TRBD1 (5 bases). Germline V gene data show CDR1 as SSHAT and CDR2 as FNYEAQ (reference sequence). The CDR3 is 13 amino acids. The sequenced part of the CDR3 DNA is TGTGCCAGCAGCTATTCAGCGGGGGATGAC. It yields the protein CASSYSAGDD. The whole CDR3 sequence reads CASSYSAGDDYTF.

For this clone: The missing CDR3 end, 3 residues past where the read stops, is filled in from the germline J gene. The chain joins TRBV5-1 to TRBJ2-2; 8 nucleotides line up with TRBD1. This CDR3 is 14 amino acids long. The germline CDR1 and CDR2 sequences are SGHRS and YFSETQ. Partial CDR3 DNA: TGCGCCAGCAGCCCGGGACAGGAGAGTTCACCG. Protein product: CASSPGQESSP. The whole CDR3 region reads CASSPGQESSPLFF.

Turning to this clone: The sequence runs out 3 residues before the end of the CDR3; the remainder is reconstructed from the germline J gene. The J gene is TRBJ2-3, the V gene TRBV7-9; TRBD2 aligns across 8 bases. Germline assignment: CDR1 SEHNR and CDR2 FQNEAQ (reference sequence). The CDR3 covers 14 residues. The CDR3 loop is CASTFGGVAETQYF. CDR3 DNA (partial): TGTGCCAGCACCTTCGGGGGGGTCGCGGAGACG.

As for this clone: The CDR3 extends 3 residues past the end of the read, so its final part is completed from the germline J gene. The V call is TRBV5-1, the J call TRBJ1-1; D may be TRBD1 (6 bases). CDR3 size: 16 residues. The V end was cut by 2 bases, the J end by 4 bases, with 18 bases between. Germline CDR1 and CDR2: SGHRS and YFSETQ. The covered CDR3 bases are TGCGCCAGCAGCTTTAATGGGGGCGCGGAAGGCACTGAA. Its translation is CASSFNGGAEGTE. The whole CDR3 sequence is CASSFNGGAEGTEAFF.

With respect to this clone: Read sequence stops 3 residues before the CDR3 end, and the germline J gene provides the missing end. Other DNA sequences in the same sample also yield this CDR3. The J gene is TRBJ1-2, the V gene TRBV5-6; TRBD1 might be the D (5 bases). V lost 0 bases and J lost 4, with 10 bases in between. This CDR3 spans 14 amino acids. Germline loops: CDR1 SGHDT, CDR2 YYEEEE. CDR3 bases read: TGTGCCAGCAGCTTGGACCAGGGCGGCTATGGC. Translation: CASSLDQGGYG. Given in full, the CDR3 is CASSLDQGGYGYTF.

A word on this clone: The sequence runs out 3 residues before the end of the CDR3; the remainder is reconstructed from the germline J gene. V and J are TRBV13 and TRBJ2-3; 9 positions match TRBD2. CDR1 and CDR2 from the germline V gene are PRHDT and FYEKMQ (reference sequence). The CDR3 has 16 residues. The CDR3 bases that were read are TGTGCCAGCAGCTTACGAGTAGCGGGGGCTAAAGAGACG. This gives the protein CASSLRVAGAKET. The CDR3 in full is CASSLRVAGAKETQYF.

The CDR3 sequence: CSARDPQRGGYEQYF. The CDR3 bases that were read are TGCAGTGCTAGAGATCCTCAGCGGGGGGGCTACGAG. This chain joins TRBV20-1 and TRBJ2-7, with 10 bases aligning to TRBD2. The read falls 3 residues short of the CDR3 end, and the missing part is taken from the germline J gene. J lost 3 bases, V lost 0 bases, and 5 bases had no gene match. Germline-derived CDR1 and CDR2 are DFQATT and SNEGSKA (reference sequence). This CDR3 has 15 residues.

A remark on this clone: The CDR3 end is not reached by the read, which stops 3 residues before it; the germline J gene fills it in. The chain uses TRBV11-2 and TRBJ2-2; 7 bases align to TRBD1. Unmatched junction bases numbered 6, after V lost 5 bases and J lost 3 bases. Germline CDR1 is SGHAT and CDR2 is FQNNGV. This CDR3 region has 15 residues. The CDR3 region is CASSLTGRDTGELFF. The sequenced part of the CDR3 DNA is TGTGCCAGCAGCCTGACAGGGCGGGACACCGGGGAG.